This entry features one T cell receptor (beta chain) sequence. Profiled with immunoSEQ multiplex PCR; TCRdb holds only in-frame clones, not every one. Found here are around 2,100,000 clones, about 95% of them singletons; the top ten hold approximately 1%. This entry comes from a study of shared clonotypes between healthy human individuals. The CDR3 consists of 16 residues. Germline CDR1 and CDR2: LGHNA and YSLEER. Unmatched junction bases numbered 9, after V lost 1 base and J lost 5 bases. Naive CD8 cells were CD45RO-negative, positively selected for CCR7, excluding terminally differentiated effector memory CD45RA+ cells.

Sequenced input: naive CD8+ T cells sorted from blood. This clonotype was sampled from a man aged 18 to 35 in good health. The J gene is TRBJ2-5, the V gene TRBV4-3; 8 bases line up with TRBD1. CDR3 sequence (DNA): TGCGCCAGCAGCCAAGGATATGGACAGGGTGGGGAGACCCAGTACTTC. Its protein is CASSQGYGQGGETQYF.